These T cell receptor beta chains were read from a single sample in a study of blood T cell repertoires in COVID-19. Assay: immunoSEQ multiplex PCR; the TCRdb copy retains only in-frame clones and omits some. The data hold a few hundred thousand clones, with approximately 85% observed a single time. Sequenced material: PBMCs or T cells enriched from blood (not recorded which). The receptors were sampled from a young man who had recovered from COVID-19. CDR3s include the opening cysteine and the closing phenylalanine or tryptophan. D genes are given only for firm matches.

>TRBV9|TRBJ1-4|-
TGTGCCAGCAGCGTAGGTCCCGGGAAAGTTGAAAAACTGTTTTTT
CASSVGPGKVEKLFF
>TRBV4-3|TRBJ1-6|-
TGCGCCAGCAGCCAAGAGAGGCAGGGGCAAGCTTATAATTCACCCCTCCACTTT
CASSQERQGQAYNSPLHF
>TRBV19|TRBJ2-7|-
TGTGCCAGTAAACAGCGGGACAACTCCTACGAGCAGTACTTC
CASKQRDNSYEQYF
>TRBV2|TRBJ1-5|-
TGTGCCAGTGAGACAGAAAGGAATCAGCCCCAGCATTTT
CASETERNQPQHF
>TRBV5-1|TRBJ1-4|TRBD1
TGCGCCAGCAGCTTCGGGACAGGAGAAGCAACTAATGAAAAACTGTTTTTT
CASSFGTGEATNEKLFF
>TRBV4-2|TRBJ1-2|-
TGTGCCAGCAGCCGAAGACAACTAAGCGGGATGGGGGACTATGGCTACACCTTC
CASSRRQLSGMGDYGYTF
>TRBV7-6|TRBJ1-1|TRBD1
TGTGCCAGCAGCAAGGACAGGGGATTGGGAACTGAAGCTTTCTTT
CASSKDRGLGTEAFF
>TRBV27|TRBJ2-1|-
TGTGCCAGCAGTCTCGGGGGACTGACTAACAATGAGCAGTTCTTC
CASSLGGLTNNEQFF
>TRBV6-6|TRBJ1-6|TRBD1
TGTGCCAGCCGCAGGGGGCTGAGCTCCTATAATTCACCCCTCCACTTT
CASRRGLSSYNSPLHF
>TRBV29-1|TRBJ2-2|TRBD2
TGCAGCGTTGAAGTCGTCGAGCGGGAGTCGCGCACCGGGGAGCTGTTTTTT
CSVEVVERESRTGELFF
>TRBV7-3|TRBJ1-1|-
TGTGCCAGCAGCGTAAACCTACCCGGGCAGGGGCCTGAAGCTTTCTTT
CASSVNLPGQGPEAFF
>TRBV29-1|TRBJ1-1|-
TGCAGCGTCCTTACAGGGTTCACTGAAGCTTTCTTT
CSVLTGFTEAFF
>TRBV11-2|TRBJ2-5|TRBD2
TGTGCCAGCAGCCTCCTAGCGGGGGTTAAAGAGACCCAGTACTTC
CASSLLAGVKETQYF
>TRBV18|TRBJ1-2|TRBD1
TGTGCCAGCACATCTGAACAGGGGTCCTATGGCTACACCTTC
CASTSEQGSYGYTF
>TRBV5-1|TRBJ1-2|-
TGCGCCAGCAGCTTATACCAGGTTAATTATGGCTACACCTTC
CASSLYQVNYGYTF
>TRBV7-9|TRBJ1-4|TRBD1
TGTGCCAGCAGCTTAGGTACGGGACAGGGAATTAATGAAAAACTGTTTTTT
CASSLGTGQGINEKLFF
>TRBV7-6|TRBJ2-1|-
TGTGCCAGCAGCTTAGGTAACGGGGGATCCTACAATGAGCAGTTCTTC
CASSLGNGGSYNEQFF
>TRBV5-8|TRBJ2-2|-
TGTGCCAGCAGCCCCAGACAGCACACCGGGGAGCTGTTTTTT
CASSPRQHTGELFF
>TRBV4-3|TRBJ1-6|-
TGCGCCAGCAGCCTCCACACCTCGCTTTCACCCCTCCACTTT
CASSLHTSLSPLHF
>TRBV11-3|TRBJ2-3|TRBD2
TGTGCCAGCAGCTTAGATGGGGGAGCGGGGCCTACGCAGTATTTT
CASSLDGGAGPTQYF
>TRBV5-1|TRBJ2-1|-
TGCGCCAGCAGCCAGACAGATTACAATGAGCAGTTCTTC
CASSQTDYNEQFF
>TRBV5-1|TRBJ2-7|-
TGCGCCAGTAGGGACAACTCACACGAGCAGTACTTC
CASRDNSHEQYF
>TRBV3-1/TRBV3-2|TRBJ1-5|TRBD1
TGTGCCAGCAGCCAACGGACAGGGAATAATCAGCCCCAGCATTTT
CASSQRTGNNQPQHF